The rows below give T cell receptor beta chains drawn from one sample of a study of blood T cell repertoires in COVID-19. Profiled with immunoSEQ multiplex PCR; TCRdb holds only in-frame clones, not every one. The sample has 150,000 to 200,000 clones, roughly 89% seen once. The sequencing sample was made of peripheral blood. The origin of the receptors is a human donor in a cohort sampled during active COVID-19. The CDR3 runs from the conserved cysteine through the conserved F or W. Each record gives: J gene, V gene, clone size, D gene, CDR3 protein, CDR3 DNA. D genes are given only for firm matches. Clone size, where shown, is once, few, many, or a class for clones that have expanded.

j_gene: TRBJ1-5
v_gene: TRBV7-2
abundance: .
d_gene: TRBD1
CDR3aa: CASSSQIGQGNQPQHF
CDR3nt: TGTGCCAGCAGCTCACAAATTGGACAGGGGAACCAGCCCCAGCATTTT

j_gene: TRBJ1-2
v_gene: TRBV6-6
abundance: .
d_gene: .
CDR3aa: CASSYSQGLDYGYTF
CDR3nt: TGTGCCAGCAGTTACTCGCAGGGATTAGACTATGGCTACACCTTC

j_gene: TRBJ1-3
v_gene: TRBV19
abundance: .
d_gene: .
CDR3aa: CASSMLRATSGNTIYF
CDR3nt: TGTGCCAGTAGTATGCTGCGCGCAACCTCTGGAAACACCATATATTTT

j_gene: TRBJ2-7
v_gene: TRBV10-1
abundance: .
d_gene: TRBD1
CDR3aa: CASKLSGTGPVKNEQYF
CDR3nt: TGCGCCAGTAAACTGTCCGGGACAGGGCCCGTTAAGAACGAGCAGTACTTC

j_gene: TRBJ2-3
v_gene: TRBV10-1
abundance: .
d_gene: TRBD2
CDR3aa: CASSESGSGSTDTQYF
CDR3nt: TGCGCCAGCAGTGAGTCAGGTAGCGGGAGCACAGATACGCAGTATTTT

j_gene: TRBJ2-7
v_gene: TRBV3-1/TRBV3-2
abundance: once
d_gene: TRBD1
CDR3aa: CASSPTGGFYEQYF
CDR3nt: TGTGCCAGCAGCCCGACAGGGGGCTTTTACGAGCAGTACTTC

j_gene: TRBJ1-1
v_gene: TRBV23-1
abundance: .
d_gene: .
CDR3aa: CASSQLTGHGPNTEAFF
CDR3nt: TGCGCCAGCAGTCAATTGACTGGACATGGCCCGAACACTGAAGCTTTCTTT

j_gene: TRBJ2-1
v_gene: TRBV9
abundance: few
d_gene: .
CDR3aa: CASSPPLGNEQFF
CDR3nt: TGTGCCAGCAGCCCGCCGCTCGGGAATGAGCAGTTCTTC

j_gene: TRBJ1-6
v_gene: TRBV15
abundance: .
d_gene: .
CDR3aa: CATSRDGFRAPLHF
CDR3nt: TGTGCCACCAGCAGAGATGGGTTCAGGGCACCCCTCCACTTT

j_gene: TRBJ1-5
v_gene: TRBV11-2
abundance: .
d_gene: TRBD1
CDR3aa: CASSRGDRNNQPQHF
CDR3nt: TGTGCCAGCAGCCGCGGGGACAGAAATAATCAGCCCCAGCATTTT

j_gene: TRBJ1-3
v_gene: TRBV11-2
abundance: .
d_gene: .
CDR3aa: CASSPSPSGNTIYF
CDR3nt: TGTGCCAGCAGCCCGTCCCCTTCTGGAAACACCATATATTTT

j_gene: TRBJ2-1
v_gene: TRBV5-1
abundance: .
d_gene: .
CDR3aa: CASSLVPTVVNEQFF
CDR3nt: TGCGCCAGCAGCTTGGTCCCGACAGTAGTTAATGAGCAGTTCTTC

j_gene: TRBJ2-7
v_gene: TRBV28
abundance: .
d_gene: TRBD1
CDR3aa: CASSSLGGTGGHEQYF
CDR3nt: TGTGCCAGCAGTTCCTTAGGAGGGACAGGGGGTCACGAGCAGTACTTC

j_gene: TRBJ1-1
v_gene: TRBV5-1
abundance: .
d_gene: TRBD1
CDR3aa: CASSGGTGSMNTEAFF
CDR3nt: TGCGCCAGCAGCGGGGGGACAGGGTCCATGAACACTGAAGCTTTCTTT

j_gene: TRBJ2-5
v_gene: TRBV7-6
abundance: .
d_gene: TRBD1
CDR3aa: CASSLGTGTETQYF
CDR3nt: TGTGCCAGCAGCTTAGGGACAGGGACAGAGACCCAGTACTTC

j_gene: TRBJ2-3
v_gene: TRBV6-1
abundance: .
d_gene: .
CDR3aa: CASSEGLSFTDTQYF
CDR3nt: TGTGCCAGCAGTGAAGGGCTTTCCTTCACAGATACGCAGTATTTT